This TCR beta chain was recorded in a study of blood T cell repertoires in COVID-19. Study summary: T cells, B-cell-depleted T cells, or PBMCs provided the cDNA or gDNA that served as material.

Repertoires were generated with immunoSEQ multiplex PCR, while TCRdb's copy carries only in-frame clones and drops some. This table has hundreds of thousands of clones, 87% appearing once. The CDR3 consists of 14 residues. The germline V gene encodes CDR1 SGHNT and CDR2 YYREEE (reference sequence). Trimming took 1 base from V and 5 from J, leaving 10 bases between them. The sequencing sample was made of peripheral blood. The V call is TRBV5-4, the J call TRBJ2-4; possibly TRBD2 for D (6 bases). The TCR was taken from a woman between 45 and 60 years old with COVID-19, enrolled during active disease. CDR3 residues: CASSLRGTENIQYF. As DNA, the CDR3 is TGTGCCAGCAGCTTGCGCGGGACTGAAAACATTCAGTACTTC.